These 21 T cell receptor beta chains were all obtained from the same sample, sequenced in a study of technical replicates of blood from several donors. The repertoire was sequenced with immunoSEQ multiplex PCR; TCRdb's copy has only in-frame clones and lacks some. The repertoire holds around 60,000 clones, with 75% to 90% as singletons. Sequencing used PBMCs. The source of these receptors is a human donor in good health. Some clones in this sample may be carry-over from other donors' samples.

The chain carries TRBV4-1 and TRBJ2-7; 12 bases align to TRBD2. CDR1 and CDR2 from the germline V gene are MGHRA and YSYEKL. The CDR3 covers 16 residues. Trimming cost V 1 base and J 3 bases; bases outside gene matches: 4. CDR3 nucleotide sequence: TGCGCCAGCAGCCAAGCTCGGACTAGCGGGAACTACGAGCAGTACTTC. This encodes CASSQARTSGNYEQYF.

CDR3 protein: CASSKGLAGGEDTQYF. For the CDR3, the DNA is TGTGCCAGCAGCAAGGGACTAGCGGGGGGGGAAGATACGCAGTATTTT. The chain employs TRBV13 and TRBJ2-3; TRBD2 matches at 16 bases. The CDR3 covers 16 residues. J was trimmed by 5 bases and V by 5 bases; bases with no gene match: 4. Germline V lookup: CDR1 PRHDT, CDR2 FYEKMQ (reference sequence).

The chain carries TRBV2 and TRBJ2-7, with 7 bases lining up with TRBD1. The germline V gene encodes CDR1 SNHLY and CDR2 FYNNEI. V shed 10 bases and J 3 bases; nucleotides not matched to a gene: 9. This CDR3 is built from 13 residues. CDR3: CANSGTEFYEQYF. The CDR3 DNA reads TGTGCCAACTCCGGGACAGAATTCTACGAGCAGTACTTC.

The chain employs TRBV27 and TRBJ1-1, with D hard to call. The CDR3 sequence is 15 residues long. CDR1 is MNHEY, CDR2 SMNVEV, per germline (reference sequence). V lost 3 bases to trimming and J lost 0 bases, with 11 bases between them. CDR3: CASSFRGGLNTEAFF. The CDR3 DNA reads as TGTGCCAGCAGTTTTCGGGGAGGGTTGAACACTGAAGCTTTCTTT.

The V and J genes are TRBV18 and TRBJ2-3, with D uncertain. The CDR3 is 12 amino acids. The V and J ends lost 3 bases and 6 bases respectively, with 7 bases between them. Germline values: CDR1 KGHSH, CDR2 LQKENI. The CDR3 DNA is TGTGCCAGCTCACCCAGTGTGGATACGCAGTATTTT. Amino acid sequence: CASSPSVDTQYF.

J is TRBJ2-2 and V is TRBV9, with 7 bases identical to TRBD1. Germline V lookup: CDR1 SGDLS, CDR2 YYNGEE. The V and J ends lost 4 bases and 4 bases, in that order; junction bases with no gene match: 7. The CDR3 extends over 15 amino acids. As DNA, the CDR3 is TGTGCCAGCAGCTCCCGGACAGGCGGCACCGGGGAGCTGTTTTTT. Residues: CASSSRTGGTGELFF.

The CDR3 DNA reads as TGTGCCAGCAGCCCCCTCGGAAACACCATATATTTT. It specifies CASSPLGNTIYF. The chain combines TRBV16 with TRBJ1-3; no definite D call. Trimming stripped 4 bases from V and 4 bases from J, with 5 bases between. Looked up from germline, CDR1 is KGHSY and CDR2 is FQNENV. CDR3 size: 12 residues. The whole variable domain, filled in from reference TRBV16 and TRBJ1-3, reads GEEVAQTPKHLVRGEGQKAKLYCAPIKGHSYVFWYQQVLKNEFKFLISFQNENVFDETGMPKERFSAKCLPNSPCSLEIQATKLEDSAVYFCASSPLGNTIYFGEGSWLTVV.

The genes are TRBV2 and TRBJ1-2; D unclear. The germline V gene encodes CDR1 SNHLY and CDR2 FYNNEI. V lost 0 bases and J lost 7, with 15 bases in between. This CDR3 comprises 15 residues. The CDR3 spells CASSEALRGWSGYTF. The CDR3 DNA is TGTGCCAGCAGTGAAGCGCTTCGGGGTTGGAGTGGCTACACCTTC.

J is TRBJ1-2 and V is TRBV5-6; D ambiguous. Germline V gives CDR1 SGHDT, CDR2 YYEEEE. The CDR3 contains 14 residues. Trimming removed 3 bases at V and 2 bases at J, with 11 bases between. Written as DNA, the CDR3 is TGTGCCAGCAGCTCCGGCGGGAGGAACTATGGCTACACCTTC. As protein: CASSSGGRNYGYTF.

This sequence joins TRBV9 and TRBJ2-3; D is unclear. Germline V gene data show CDR1 as SGDLS and CDR2 as YYNGEE. Between the trimmed V and J ends, which lost 0 bases and 7 bases, there was a span of 15 bases. This CDR3 has 15 residues. The CDR3: CASSVGVEPKYTQYF. The CDR3, as DNA: TGTGCCAGCAGCGTAGGGGTGGAGCCCAAGTATACGCAGTATTTT. The variable domain in full, completed from reference TRBV9 and TRBJ2-3, reads DSGVTQTPKHLITATGQRVTLRCSPRSGDLSVYWYQQSLDQGLQFLIQYYNGEERAKGNILERFSAQQFPDLHSELNLSSLELGDSALYFCASSVGVEPKYTQYFGPGTRLTVL.

This clone was detected a few times. This chain uses TRBV6-1 with TRBJ1-1; no clear D. V was pared by 0 bases and J by 7 bases, with 9 bases between. Germline assignment: CDR1 MNHNS and CDR2 SASEGT. This CDR3 region has 13 residues. Written as DNA, the CDR3 is TGTGCCAGCAGTGAAGCTGGCGGCGGTGAAGCTTTCTTT. Protein sequence: CASSEAGGGEAFF.

The V gene is TRBV27, the J gene TRBJ1-5, with a tentative D call TRBD1 (6 bases). CDR3 length: 13 amino acids. V shed 2 bases and J shed 4 bases, with 6 bases lying between them. Germline V gives CDR1 MNHEY, CDR2 SMNVEV (reference sequence). CDR3 sequence: CASSLTGNQPQHF. CDR3 coding DNA: TGTGCCAGCAGTTTAACAGGGAATCAGCCCCAGCATTTT.

The J gene is TRBJ2-1, the V gene TRBV18; D unresolved. Trimming removed 3 bases at V and 1 base at J, with 10 bases between. Germline CDR1 KGHSH, CDR2 LQKENI. The CDR3 is 15 residues long. CDR3 DNA: TGTGCCAGCTCACCCGATAGCTCTTCCTACAATGAGCAGTTCTTC. Translated: CASSPDSSSYNEQFF.

The chain employs TRBV7-9 and TRBJ2-5; D gene uncertain. The V end was cut by 2 bases, the J end by 5 bases, with 6 bases between. There are 12 residues in the CDR3. Germline V CDR1 and CDR2: SEHNR, FQNEAQ (reference sequence). The CDR3 DNA reads as TGTGCCAGCAGCTTATTGTCGGAGACCCAGTACTTC. Translating gives CASSLLSETQYF.

As DNA, the CDR3 is TGTGCCAGCAGCTTAGCGGGAGTGGGGGAGACCCAGTACTTC. Protein sequence: CASSLAGVGETQYF. V and J are TRBV7-9 and TRBJ2-5; a possible D gene is TRBD2 (5 bases). The V end was cut by 0 bases, the J end by 5 bases, with 10 bases between. The CDR3 loop spans 14 amino acids. Germline V gene sequence: CDR1 SEHNR, CDR2 FQNEAQ (reference sequence).

The CDR3 loop reads CASSSLAGGLDTQYF. CDR3 nucleotides: TGTGCCAGCAGCTCGCTAGCGGGGGGGCTGGATACGCAGTATTTT. This rearrangement joins TRBV11-2 to TRBJ2-3; 12 bases are a match to TRBD2. V dropped 4 bases and J dropped 6; count of bases not matched to a gene: 5. The germline CDR1 and CDR2 sequences are SGHAT and FQNNGV. The CDR3 covers 15 residues.

The rearrangement joins TRBV7-9 to TRBJ1-1; no firm D call. CDR3 length equals 14 residues. Deletions cut 3 bases from V and 2 bases from J, with 10 bases between. Germline V gene sequence: CDR1 SEHNR, CDR2 FQNEAQ (reference sequence). CDR3 amino acids: CASSFGGRNTEAFF. The CDR3 DNA is TGTGCCAGCAGCTTTGGAGGCCGAAACACTGAAGCTTTCTTT.

V is TRBV6-5 and J is TRBJ1-3; 7 bases are a match to TRBD1. After removal of 2 bases from V and 0 bases from J, the junction contained 4 bases not matched to a gene. There are 16 residues in the CDR3. Germline V CDR1 and CDR2: MNHEY, SVGAGI. This CDR3 reads CASSYDRVGSGNTIYF. The CDR3 DNA reads TGTGCCAGCAGTTACGACAGGGTGGGCTCTGGAAACACCATATATTTT.

The V and J genes are TRBV18 and TRBJ1-5, with 8 bases matching TRBD1. Germline V CDR1 and CDR2: KGHSH, LQKENI. The CDR3 has 15 residues. V dropped 3 bases and J dropped 0; count of bases not matched to a gene: 1. CDR3 amino acids: CASSPDRGSNQPQHF. DNA for the CDR3: TGTGCCAGCTCACCCGACAGGGGTAGCAATCAGCCCCAGCATTTT. The variable domain in full, completed from reference TRBV18 and TRBJ1-5, reads NAGVMQNPRHLVRRRGQEARLRCSPMKGHSHVYWYRQLPEEGLKFMVYLQKENIIDESGMPKERFSAEFPKEGPSILRIQQVVRGDSAAYFCASSPDRGSNQPQHFGDGTRLSIL.

The chain carries TRBV6-5 and TRBJ1-2, with 7 bases that match TRBD1. Trimming at V came to 4 bases and at J to 8 bases, leaving 16 bases not matched to a gene. The length of the CDR3 is 16 residues. Germline V CDR1 and CDR2: MNHEY, SVGAGI. CDR3 nucleotide sequence: TGTGCCAGCAGTTCCAGACAGGGTAGATGGCTATTAGGCTACACCTTC. Protein sequence: CASSSRQGRWLLGYTF.

The chain recombines TRBV7-9 with TRBJ2-3, with 8 bases that match TRBD2. The V segment lost 5 bases and the J segment 2 bases; nucleotides outside the gene matches: 9. Germline V gene data show CDR1 as SEHNR and CDR2 as FQNEAQ (reference sequence). The CDR3 is 16 amino acids. In DNA, the CDR3 is TGTGCCAGCAGCGACGTAGCGGGGCCAACCACAGATACGCAGTATTTT. Protein sequence: CASSDVAGPTTDTQYF.